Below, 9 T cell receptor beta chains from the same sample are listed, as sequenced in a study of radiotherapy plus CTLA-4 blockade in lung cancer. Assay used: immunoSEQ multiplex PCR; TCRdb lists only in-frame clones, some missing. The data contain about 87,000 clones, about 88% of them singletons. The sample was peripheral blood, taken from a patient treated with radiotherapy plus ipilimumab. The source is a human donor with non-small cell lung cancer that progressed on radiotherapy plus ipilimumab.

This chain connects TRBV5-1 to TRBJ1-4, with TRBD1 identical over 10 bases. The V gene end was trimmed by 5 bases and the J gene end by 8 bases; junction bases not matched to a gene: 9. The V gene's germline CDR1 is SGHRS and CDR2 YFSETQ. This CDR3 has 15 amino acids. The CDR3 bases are TGCGCCAGCAGGAAGGACGGGACAGGGGAAGAAAAACTGTTTTTT. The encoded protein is CASRKDGTGEEKLFF.

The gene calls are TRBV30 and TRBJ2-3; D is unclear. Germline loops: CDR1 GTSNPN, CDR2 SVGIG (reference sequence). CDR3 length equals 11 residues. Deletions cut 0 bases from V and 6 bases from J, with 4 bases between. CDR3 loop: CAWSVIDTQYF. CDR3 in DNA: TGTGCCTGGAGTGTAATTGATACGCAGTATTTT. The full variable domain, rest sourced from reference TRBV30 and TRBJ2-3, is SQTIHQWPATLVQPVGSPLSLECTVEGTSNPNLYWYRQAAGRGLQLLFYSVGIGQISSEVPQNLSASRPQDRQFILSSKKLLLSDSGFYLCAWSVIDTQYFGPGTRLTVL.

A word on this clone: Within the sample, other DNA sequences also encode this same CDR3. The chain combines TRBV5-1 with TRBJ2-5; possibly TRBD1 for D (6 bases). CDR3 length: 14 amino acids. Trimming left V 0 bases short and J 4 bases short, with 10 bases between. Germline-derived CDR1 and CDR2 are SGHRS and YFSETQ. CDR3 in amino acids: CASSLEGRGETQYF. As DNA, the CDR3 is TGCGCCAGCAGCTTGGAGGGCAGGGGAGAGACCCAGTACTTC. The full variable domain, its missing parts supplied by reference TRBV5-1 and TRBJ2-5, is KAGVTQTPRYLIKTRGQQVTLSCSPISGHRSVSWYQQTPGQGLQFLFEYFSETQRNKGNFPGRFSGRQFSNSRSEMNVSTLELGDSALYLCASSLEGRGETQYFGPGTRLLVL.

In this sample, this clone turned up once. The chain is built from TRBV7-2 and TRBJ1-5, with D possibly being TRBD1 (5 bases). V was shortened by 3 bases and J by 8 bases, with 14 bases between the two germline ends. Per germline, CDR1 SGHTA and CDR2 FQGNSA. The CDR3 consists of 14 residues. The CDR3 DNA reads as TGTGCCAGCAGCTTTGCGCAGGGCCCAGAGCCCCAGCATTTT. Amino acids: CASSFAQGPEPQHF.

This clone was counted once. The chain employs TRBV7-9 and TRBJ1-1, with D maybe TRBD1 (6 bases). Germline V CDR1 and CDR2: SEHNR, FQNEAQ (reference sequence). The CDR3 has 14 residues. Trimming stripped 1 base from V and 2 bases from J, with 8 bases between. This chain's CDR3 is CASSLGDKNTEAFF. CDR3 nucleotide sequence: TGTGCCAGCAGCTTAGGGGACAAAAACACTGAAGCTTTCTTT.

CDR3 coding DNA: TGTGCCAGCAGTTACTGGGGGGAGGAGCAGCCCCAGCATTTT. Its protein is CASSYWGEEQPQHF. V is TRBV6-6 and J is TRBJ1-5; perhaps TRBD1 as D (5 bases). Germline CDR1 is MNHNY and CDR2 is SVGAGI (reference sequence). The CDR3 length is 14 residues. With 1 base removed from V and 7 bases from J, the gap between germline ends came to 11 bases.

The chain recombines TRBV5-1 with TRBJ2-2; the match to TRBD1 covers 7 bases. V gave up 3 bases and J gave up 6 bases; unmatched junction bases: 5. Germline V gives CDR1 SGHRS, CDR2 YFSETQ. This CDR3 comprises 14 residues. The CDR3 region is CASSYLDRPGELFF. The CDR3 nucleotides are TGCGCCAGCAGCTACCTGGACAGGCCCGGGGAGCTGTTTTTT.

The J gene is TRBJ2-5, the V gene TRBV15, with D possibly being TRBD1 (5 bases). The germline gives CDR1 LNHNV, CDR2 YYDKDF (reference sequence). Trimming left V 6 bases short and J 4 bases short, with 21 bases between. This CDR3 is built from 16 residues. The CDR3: CATSKPPIRGAETQYF. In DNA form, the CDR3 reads TGTGCCACCAGTAAGCCCCCAATCCGTGGGGCAGAGACCCAGTACTTC.

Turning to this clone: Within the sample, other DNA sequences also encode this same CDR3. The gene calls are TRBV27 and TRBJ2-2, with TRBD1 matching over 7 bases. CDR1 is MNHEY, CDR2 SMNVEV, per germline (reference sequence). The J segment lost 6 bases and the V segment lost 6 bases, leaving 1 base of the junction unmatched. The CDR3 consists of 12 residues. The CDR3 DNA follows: TGTGCCAGCAGGACAGGGCCCGGGGAGCTGTTTTTT. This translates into CASRTGPGELFF.